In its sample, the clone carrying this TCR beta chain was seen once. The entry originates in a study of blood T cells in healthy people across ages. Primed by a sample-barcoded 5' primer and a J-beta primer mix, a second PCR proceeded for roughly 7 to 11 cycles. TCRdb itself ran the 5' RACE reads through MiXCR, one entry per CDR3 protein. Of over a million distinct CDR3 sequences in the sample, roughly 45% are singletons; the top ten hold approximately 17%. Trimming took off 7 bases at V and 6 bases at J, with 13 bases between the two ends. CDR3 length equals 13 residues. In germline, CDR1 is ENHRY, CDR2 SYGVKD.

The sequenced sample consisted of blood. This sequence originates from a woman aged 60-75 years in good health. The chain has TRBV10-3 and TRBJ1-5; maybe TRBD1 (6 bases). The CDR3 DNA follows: TGTGCCATCATGGGGGGGCAGGGTCAGCCCCAGCATTTT. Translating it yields CAIMGGQGQPQHF.